This passage covers 27 T cell receptor beta chains from one sample sequenced in a study of cytomegalovirus exposure and HLA in healthy donors. The PCR ran on 60 Vbeta and 13 Jbeta primers. TCRdb's copy holds only in-frame clones and misses some; the assay was immunoSEQ multiplex PCR. The sample has roughly 100,000 clones, approximately 12% seen once. Sequencing was performed on PBMCs. The receptors come from a middle-aged man in good health and CMV-seropositive.

The chain couples TRBV5-1 to TRBJ2-1, with 14 positions matching TRBD2. This CDR3 has 17 residues. Looked up from germline, CDR1 is SGHRS and CDR2 is YFSETQ. Germline trimming cut 0 bases from V and 2 bases from J; bases unmatched to any gene: 1. This CDR3 reads CASSLGLAGGPYNEQFF. The CDR3 DNA reads as TGCGCCAGCAGCTTGGGACTAGCGGGAGGGCCCTACAATGAGCAGTTCTTC.

This clone was counted between two and nine times. This sequence joins TRBV12-5 and TRBJ1-5; D perhaps matches TRBD1 (5 bases). From germline, CDR1 is LGHNT and CDR2 FRNRAP. This CDR3 has 16 amino acids. Trimming took off 4 bases at V and 0 bases at J, with 13 bases between the two ends. CDR3 DNA sequence: TGTGCTAGTGGTTGGACCGGACACGTTAGCAATCAGCCCCAGCATTTT. Translated: CASGWTGHVSNQPQHF. The complete variable domain, with remaining parts taken from reference TRBV12-5 and TRBJ1-5, reads DARVTQTPRHKVTEMGQEVTMRCQPILGHNTVFWYRQTMMQGLELLAYFRNRAPLDDSGMPKDRFSAEMPDATLATLKIQPSEPRDSAVYFCASGWTGHVSNQPQHFGDGTRLSIL.

This clone was detected only a few times. The chain combines TRBV6-1 with TRBJ2-5; TRBD2 matches at 8 bases. V was clipped by 3 bases and J by 4 bases; unmatched bases: 13. Germline values: CDR1 MNHNS, CDR2 SASEGT. The CDR3 is 17 amino acids. The CDR3 loop is CASSDVMSGSLGETQYF. The CDR3, as DNA: TGTGCCAGCAGTGACGTGATGAGCGGGAGCTTAGGAGAGACCCAGTACTTC.

The rearrangement joins TRBV6-5 to TRBJ2-7, with a tentative D call TRBD1 (5 bases). Trimming left V 1 base short and J 0 bases short, with 7 bases between. Germline-derived CDR1 and CDR2 are MNHEY and SVGAGI. The CDR3 covers 14 residues. CDR3 sequence reads: CASSYFQGSYEQYF. In DNA, the CDR3 is TGTGCCAGCAGTTACTTCCAGGGCTCCTACGAGCAGTACTTC.

In nucleotides, the CDR3 is TGTGCCAGCAGCTTAGGACTAGGGTCCTACAATGAGCAGTTCTTC. Translation: CASSLGLGSYNEQFF. The chain couples TRBV11-3 to TRBJ2-1; D is perhaps TRBD2 (6 bases). Germline lookup yields CDR1 SGHNT and CDR2 YENEEA. V lost 1 base, J lost 1 base, and 8 bases lay in between. There are 15 residues in the CDR3.

This clone was counted a few times. V and J are TRBV28 and TRBJ1-2; no clear D. CDR3 length: 11 amino acids. Deletions cut 8 bases from V and 3 bases from J, with 7 bases between. Germline V gives CDR1 MDHEN, CDR2 SYDVKM. The chain's CDR3 is CASRRDYGYTF. Here the CDR3 DNA reads TGTGCCAGCCGGCGGGACTATGGCTACACCTTC.

The chain combines TRBV14 with TRBJ2-1, with TRBD2 matching 11 bases. Germline V gives CDR1 SGHDN, CDR2 FVKESK. The V segment lost 0 bases and the J segment 3 bases; nucleotides outside the gene matches: 4. The CDR3 runs to 17 residues. This CDR3 reads CASSQDRGTSGYNEQFF. DNA of the CDR3: TGTGCCAGCAGCCAAGATCGGGGGACTAGCGGCTACAATGAGCAGTTCTTC.

The V call is TRBV6-1, the J call TRBJ1-3; D is perhaps TRBD1 (5 bases). Per the germline V gene, CDR1 is MNHNS and CDR2 is SASEGT. V lost 2 bases and J lost 4, with 9 bases in between. The CDR3 extends over 14 amino acids. CDR3 sequence (DNA): TGTGCCAGCAGTGAACAGGGCCGGGGAAACACCATATATTTT. This sequence encodes CASSEQGRGNTIYF.

The rearrangement joins TRBV27 to TRBJ2-7; TRBD1 aligns across 8 bases. The CDR3 length is 15 residues. V shed 6 bases, J shed 3 bases, and the junction held 10 bases outside the gene matches. Per the germline V gene, CDR1 is MNHEY and CDR2 is SMNVEV (reference sequence). The CDR3 nucleotides are TGTGCCAGCAGGAGACTCAGGGGGCGCAACTACGAGCAGTACTTC. It encodes CASRRLRGRNYEQYF.

This clone appeared a few times. This chain links TRBV6-1 with TRBJ1-2, with D uncertain. Germline CDR1 reads MNHNS; CDR2 reads SASEGT. This CDR3 contains 14 residues. V gave up 0 bases and J gave up 8 bases, with 13 bases separating them. The DNA for the CDR3 is TGTGCCAGCAGTGAAGCAAGAGGAGAAGGCGGCTACACCTTC. Translation gives CASSEARGEGGYTF.

This clone was counted a few times. The rearrangement joins TRBV19 to TRBJ2-7; 7 nucleotides line up with TRBD2. CDR3 length equals 13 residues. The trim removed 10 bases at V and 5 bases at J, leaving 11 bases unmatched. Germline V gives CDR1 LNHDA, CDR2 SQIVND (reference sequence). CDR3 loop: CATGRVGGHEQYF. The CDR3 DNA reads as TGTGCCACCGGTCGCGTGGGAGGGCACGAGCAGTACTTC.

This sequence joins TRBV11-2 and TRBJ2-7, with 9 bases matching TRBD2. The V gene end was trimmed by 5 bases and the J gene end by 3 bases; junction bases not matched to a gene: 5. The germline V gene has CDR1 SGHAT and CDR2 FQNNGV. The CDR3 has 14 amino acids. The CDR3 spells CASSVSGRVYEQYF. CDR3 nucleotide sequence: TGTGCCAGCAGCGTTAGCGGGAGAGTCTACGAGCAGTACTTC.

This clone was seen only a few times. The chain uses TRBV5-1 and TRBJ1-2; 9 bases are shared with TRBD1. V lost 5 bases, J lost 5 bases, and 10 bases stayed unmatched. This CDR3 is 15 amino acids long. Germline lookup yields CDR1 SGHRS and CDR2 YFSETQ. CDR3: CASRDGQGKVYGYTF. In DNA, the CDR3 is TGCGCCAGCAGAGACGGACAGGGGAAAGTGTATGGCTACACCTTC.

This clone was found a few times. The J gene is TRBJ2-1, the V gene TRBV28; the match to TRBD2 covers 15 bases. Germline assignment: CDR1 MDHEN and CDR2 SYDVKM. Unmatched junction bases numbered 5, after V lost 6 bases and J lost 14 bases. This CDR3 has 13 amino acids. In DNA form, the CDR3 reads TGTGCCAGCAGCCCAGGGACTAGCGGGAGGAAGTTCTTC. This translates into CASSPGTSGRKFF.

This clone came up a few times. V usage is TRBV5-1 and J usage is TRBJ2-3; 10 bases agree with TRBD2. CDR3 length: 16 amino acids. V trimming: 1 base; J trimming: 5 bases; junction bases outside the gene matches: 7. Germline values: CDR1 SGHRS, CDR2 YFSETQ. The CDR3 here is CASSLISGRTEDTQYF. CDR3 sequence (DNA): TGCGCCAGCAGCTTGATTAGCGGGAGGACGGAAGATACGCAGTATTTT.

The DNA for the CDR3 is TGTGCCAGTAGGCTGAGACTCGACACAGATACGCAGTATTTT. This codes for CASRLRLDTDTQYF. The V call is TRBV19, the J call TRBJ2-3; D unclear. The V end lost 6 bases, the J end lost 2 bases, and 12 bases lay between the germline ends. There are 14 residues in the CDR3. Germline lookup yields CDR1 LNHDA and CDR2 SQIVND (reference sequence).

This clone has more than one count but fewer than ten. The rearrangement joins TRBV7-6 to TRBJ2-2, with TRBD2 identical over 10 bases. The CDR3 covers 16 residues. CDR1 is SGHVS, CDR2 FNYEAQ, per germline. The J segment lost 3 bases and the V segment lost 5 bases, leaving 6 bases of the junction unmatched. The CDR3 region is CASSIWTSGDTGELFF. CDR3 in DNA: TGTGCCAGCAGCATTTGGACTAGCGGTGACACCGGGGAGCTGTTTTTT.

This rearrangement joins TRBV9 to TRBJ2-7; the match to TRBD1 covers 10 bases. The CDR3 consists of 16 residues. CDR1 and CDR2 from the germline V gene are SGDLS and YYNGEE. Trimming took 4 bases from V and 6 from J; bases not matched to a gene: 13. CDR3 DNA sequence: TGTGCCAGCAGCCCTCTGGGAGGGACAGGGGTGGGCGAGCAGTACTTC. This sequence encodes CASSPLGGTGVGEQYF.

This clone was observed a handful of times. Written as DNA, the CDR3 is TGTGCCAGCAGCTTAGTTGGGACAGGCCAGCCCCAGCATTTT. This translates into CASSLVGTGQPQHF. The gene calls are TRBV7-2 and TRBJ1-5; 8 bases fit TRBD1. V shed 1 base and J 7 bases; nucleotides not matched to a gene: 3. The germline V gene has CDR1 SGHTA and CDR2 FQGNSA. CDR3 length: 14 residues.

The chain uses TRBV7-2 and TRBJ2-7; D might be TRBD2 (6 bases). The CDR3 is 14 amino acids. V gave up 3 bases and J gave up 2 bases, with 11 bases separating them. The germline V gene encodes CDR1 SGHTA and CDR2 FQGNSA. For the CDR3, the DNA is TGTGCCAGCAGCTTTCTCGGCGGGACCTACGAGCAGTACTTC. Translating gives CASSFLGGTYEQYF.

A remark on this clone: The same CDR3 is also encoded by other DNA sequences in this sample. This chain connects TRBV7-2 to TRBJ1-1; 9 bases match TRBD1. Germline V gives CDR1 SGHTA, CDR2 FQGNSA. The CDR3 extends over 15 amino acids. The V gene end was trimmed by 5 bases and the J gene end by 1 base; junction bases not matched to a gene: 5. CDR3 coding DNA: TGTGCCAGCAGCCCACCGGGACAGGGGAACACTGAAGCTTTCTTT. Its translation is CASSPPGQGNTEAFF.

The J gene is TRBJ2-3, the V gene TRBV7-6; D perhaps matches TRBD2 (6 bases). Germline V gene lookup returns CDR1 SGHVS and CDR2 FNYEAQ. V shed 4 bases and J shed 7 bases, with 12 bases lying between them. The CDR3 is 13 amino acids. The CDR3 DNA is TGTGCCAGCAGCTCCGGAGGGGAGAATACGCAGTATTTT. Protein: CASSSGGENTQYF. The whole variable domain, remainder taken from reference TRBV7-6 and TRBJ2-3, is GAGVSQSPRYKVTKRGQDVALRCDPISGHVSLYWYRQALGQGPEFLTYFNYEAQQDKSGLPNDRFSAERPEGSISTLTIQRTEQRDSAMYRCASSSGGENTQYFGPGTRLTVL.

The chain has TRBV7-2 and TRBJ2-5; 7 nucleotides match TRBD2. V shed 3 bases, J shed 4 bases, and the junction held 5 bases outside the gene matches. CDR1 is SGHTA and CDR2 is FQGNSA in the germline V gene. CDR3 length equals 14 residues. Here the CDR3 DNA reads TGTGCCAGCAGCTTGGGAGCGGGAACAGAGACCCAGTACTTC. Translated, it gives CASSLGAGTETQYF.

The V and J genes are TRBV6-5 and TRBJ2-7; TRBD2 matches 8 bases. Germline V lookup: CDR1 MNHEY, CDR2 SVGAGI. The V gene end was trimmed by 5 bases and the J gene end by 0 bases; junction bases not matched to a gene: 3. CDR3 length equals 14 residues. The CDR3 region is CASSTLAASYEQYF. CDR3 nucleotides: TGTGCCAGCAGTACACTAGCGGCCTCCTACGAGCAGTACTTC.

This rearrangement joins TRBV28 to TRBJ2-7; no firm D call. The ends were cut back, 6 bases at V and 4 bases at J, with 10 bases in the middle. The CDR3 runs to 12 residues. Looked up from germline, CDR1 is MDHEN and CDR2 is SYDVKM. Here the CDR3 DNA reads TGTGCCAGCAGATCCCCGGGTTACGAGCAGTACTTC. Its translation is CASRSPGYEQYF.

This chain connects TRBV5-1 to TRBJ2-7, with a weak D call TRBD1 (6 bases). The CDR3 loop spans 14 amino acids. Germline V gene sequence: CDR1 SGHRS, CDR2 YFSETQ. Trimming left V 3 bases short and J 2 bases short, with 12 bases between. Here the CDR3 reads CASSSRTDPYEQYF. DNA of the CDR3: TGCGCCAGCAGCTCCAGGACAGATCCCTACGAGCAGTACTTC.

In this sample, this clone turned up a few times. The chain joins TRBV5-6 to TRBJ2-7, with a tentative D call TRBD1 (6 bases). Germline V gives CDR1 SGHDT, CDR2 YYEEEE. V was clipped by 0 bases and J by 5 bases, with 9 bases between them. This CDR3 region has 13 residues. In nucleotides, the CDR3 is TGTGCCAGCAGCTTGGCCACAGGGAACGAGCAGTACTTC. Translation gives CASSLATGNEQYF.